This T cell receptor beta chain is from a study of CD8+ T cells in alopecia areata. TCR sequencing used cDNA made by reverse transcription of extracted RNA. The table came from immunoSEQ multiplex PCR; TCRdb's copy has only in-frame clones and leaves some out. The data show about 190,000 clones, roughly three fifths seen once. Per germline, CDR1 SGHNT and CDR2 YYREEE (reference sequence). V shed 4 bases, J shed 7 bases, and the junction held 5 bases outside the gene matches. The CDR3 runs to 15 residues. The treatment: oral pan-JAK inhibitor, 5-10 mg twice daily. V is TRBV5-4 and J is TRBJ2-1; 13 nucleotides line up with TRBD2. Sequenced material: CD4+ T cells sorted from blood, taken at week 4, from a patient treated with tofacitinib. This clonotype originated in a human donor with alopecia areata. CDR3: CASSQGLAGRNEQFF. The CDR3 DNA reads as TGTGCCAGCAGCCAGGGACTAGCGGGACGGAATGAGCAGTTCTTC.